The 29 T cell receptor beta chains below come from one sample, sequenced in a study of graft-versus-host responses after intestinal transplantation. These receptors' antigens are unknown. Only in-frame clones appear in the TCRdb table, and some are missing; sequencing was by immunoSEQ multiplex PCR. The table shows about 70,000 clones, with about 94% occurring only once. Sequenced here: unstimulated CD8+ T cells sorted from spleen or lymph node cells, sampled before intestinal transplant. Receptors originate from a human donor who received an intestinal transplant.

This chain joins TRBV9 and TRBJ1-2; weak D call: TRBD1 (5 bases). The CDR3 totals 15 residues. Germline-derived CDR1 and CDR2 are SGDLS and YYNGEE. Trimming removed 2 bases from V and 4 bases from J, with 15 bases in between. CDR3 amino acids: CASSVAGRDRYGYTF. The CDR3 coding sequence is TGTGCCAGCAGCGTGGCGGGCAGGGATCGCTATGGCTACACCTTC.

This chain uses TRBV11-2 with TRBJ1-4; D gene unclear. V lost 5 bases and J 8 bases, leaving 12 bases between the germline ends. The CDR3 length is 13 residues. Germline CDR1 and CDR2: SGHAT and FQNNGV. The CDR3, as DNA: TGTGCCAGCAGCACGGACTGGGAAGAAAAACTGTTTTTT. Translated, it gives CASSTDWEEKLFF.

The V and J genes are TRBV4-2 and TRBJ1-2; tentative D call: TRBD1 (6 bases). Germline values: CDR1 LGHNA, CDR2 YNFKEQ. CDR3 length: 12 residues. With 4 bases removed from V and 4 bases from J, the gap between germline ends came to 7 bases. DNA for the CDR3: TGTGCCAGCAGCCCGGACAGCTATGGCTACACCTTC. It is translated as CASSPDSYGYTF.

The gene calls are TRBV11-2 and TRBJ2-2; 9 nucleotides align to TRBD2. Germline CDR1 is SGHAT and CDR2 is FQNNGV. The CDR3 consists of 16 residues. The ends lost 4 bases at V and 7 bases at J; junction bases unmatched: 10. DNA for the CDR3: TGTGCCAGCAGCTACGAACAGGGACTAGCTGGCGGGGAGCTGTTTTTT. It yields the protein CASSYEQGLAGGELFF.

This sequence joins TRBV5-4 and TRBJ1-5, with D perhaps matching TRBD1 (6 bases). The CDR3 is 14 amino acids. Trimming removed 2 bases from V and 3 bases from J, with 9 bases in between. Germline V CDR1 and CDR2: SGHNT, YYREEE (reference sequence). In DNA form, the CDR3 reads TGTGCCAGCAGCTTAACAGGGTCCAATCAGCCCCAGCATTTT. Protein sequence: CASSLTGSNQPQHF.

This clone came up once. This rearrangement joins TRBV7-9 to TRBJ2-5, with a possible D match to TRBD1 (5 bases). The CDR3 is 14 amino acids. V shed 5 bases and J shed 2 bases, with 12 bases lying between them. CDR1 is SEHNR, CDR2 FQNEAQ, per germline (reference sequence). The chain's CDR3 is CASSETGAQETQYF. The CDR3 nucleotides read TGTGCCAGCAGCGAAACAGGTGCTCAAGAGACCCAGTACTTC. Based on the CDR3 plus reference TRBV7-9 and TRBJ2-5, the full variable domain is DTGVSQNPRHKITKRGQNVTFRCDPISEHNRLYWYRQTLGQGPEFLTYFQNEAQLEKSRLLSDRFSAERPKGSFSTLEIQRTEQGDSAMYLCASSETGAQETQYFGPGTRLLVL.

The CDR3 DNA reads as TGTGCCAGCAGTTTACCCGCCTACGAGCAGTACTTC. Protein sequence: CASSLPAYEQYF. The chain carries TRBV27 and TRBJ2-7, with no clear D. CDR3 length equals 12 residues. Trimming removed 2 bases from V and 2 bases from J, with 4 bases in between. Per the germline V gene, CDR1 is MNHEY and CDR2 is SMNVEV (reference sequence).

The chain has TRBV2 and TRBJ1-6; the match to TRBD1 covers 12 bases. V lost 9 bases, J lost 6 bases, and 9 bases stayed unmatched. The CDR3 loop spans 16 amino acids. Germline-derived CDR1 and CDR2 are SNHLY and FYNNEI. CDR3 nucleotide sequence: TGTGCCAGGGGGACAGGGGGCTTTCGGACTAATTCACCCCTCCACTTT. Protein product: CARGTGGFRTNSPLHF.

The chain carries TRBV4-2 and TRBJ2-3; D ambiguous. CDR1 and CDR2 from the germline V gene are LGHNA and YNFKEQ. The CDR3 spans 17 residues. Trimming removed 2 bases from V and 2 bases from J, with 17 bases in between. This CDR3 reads CASSQREGSFYTDTQYF. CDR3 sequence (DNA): TGTGCCAGCAGCCAACGTGAAGGCTCCTTCTACACAGATACGCAGTATTTT.

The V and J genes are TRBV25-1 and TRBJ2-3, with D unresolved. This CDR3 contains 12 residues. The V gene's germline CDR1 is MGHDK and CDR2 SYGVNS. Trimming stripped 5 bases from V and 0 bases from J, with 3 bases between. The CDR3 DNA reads TGTGCCAGCAGTATTAGCACAGATACGCAGTATTTT. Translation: CASSISTDTQYF.

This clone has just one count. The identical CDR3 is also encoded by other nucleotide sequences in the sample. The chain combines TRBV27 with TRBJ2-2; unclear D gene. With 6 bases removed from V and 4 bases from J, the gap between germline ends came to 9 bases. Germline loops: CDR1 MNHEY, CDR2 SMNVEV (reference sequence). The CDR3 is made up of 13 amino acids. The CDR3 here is CASSPPGTGELFF. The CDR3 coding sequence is TGTGCCAGCAGCCCCCCGGGCACCGGGGAGCTGTTTTTT.

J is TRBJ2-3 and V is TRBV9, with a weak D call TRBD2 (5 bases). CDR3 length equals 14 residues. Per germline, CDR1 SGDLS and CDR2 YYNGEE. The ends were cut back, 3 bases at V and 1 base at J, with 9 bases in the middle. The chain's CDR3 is CASSGGRGTDTQYF. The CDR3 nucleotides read TGTGCCAGCAGCGGAGGGCGGGGCACAGATACGCAGTATTTT.

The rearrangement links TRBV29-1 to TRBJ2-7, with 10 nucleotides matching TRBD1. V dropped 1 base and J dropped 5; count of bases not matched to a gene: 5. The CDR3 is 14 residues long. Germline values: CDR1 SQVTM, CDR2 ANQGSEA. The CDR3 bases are TGCAGCGTTGAAGGAGACAGGGGGCTCGACGAGCAGTACTTC. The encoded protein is CSVEGDRGLDEQYF.

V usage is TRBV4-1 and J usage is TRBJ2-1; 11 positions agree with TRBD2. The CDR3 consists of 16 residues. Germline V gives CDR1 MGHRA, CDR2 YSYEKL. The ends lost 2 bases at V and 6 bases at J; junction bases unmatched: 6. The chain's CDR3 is CASSQLTSGRGNEQFF. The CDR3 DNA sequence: TGCGCCAGCAGCCAACTTACTAGCGGGAGAGGCAATGAGCAGTTCTTC.

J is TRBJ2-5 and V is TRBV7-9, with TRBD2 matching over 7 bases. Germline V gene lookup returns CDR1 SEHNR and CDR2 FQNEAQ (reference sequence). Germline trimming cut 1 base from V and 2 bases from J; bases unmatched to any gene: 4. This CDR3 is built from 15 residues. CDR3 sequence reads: CASSLELARQETQYF. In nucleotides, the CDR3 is TGTGCCAGCAGCTTAGAACTAGCGCGACAAGAGACCCAGTACTTC.

This CDR3 reads CASSLKGANEAFF. CDR3 DNA sequence: TGCGCCAGCAGCTTGAAGGGGGCCAATGAAGCTTTCTTT. J is TRBJ1-1 and V is TRBV5-1; 7 bases match TRBD1. CDR1 and CDR2 from the germline V gene are SGHRS and YFSETQ. The CDR3 is 13 amino acids. The V segment lost 1 base and the J segment 7 bases; nucleotides outside the gene matches: 4.

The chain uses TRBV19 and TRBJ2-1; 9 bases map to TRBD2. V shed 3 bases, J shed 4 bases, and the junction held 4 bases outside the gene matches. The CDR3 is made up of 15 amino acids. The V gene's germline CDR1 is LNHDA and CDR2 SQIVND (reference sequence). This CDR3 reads CASSMASGAYNEQFF. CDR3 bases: TGTGCCAGTAGTATGGCTAGCGGGGCTTACAATGAGCAGTTCTTC.

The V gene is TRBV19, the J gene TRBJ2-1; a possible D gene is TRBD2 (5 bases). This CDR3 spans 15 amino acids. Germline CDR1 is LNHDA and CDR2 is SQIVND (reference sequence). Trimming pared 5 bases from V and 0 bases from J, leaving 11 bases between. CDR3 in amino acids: CASSAGVFSYNEQFF. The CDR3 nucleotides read TGTGCCAGTAGTGCCGGGGTTTTCTCCTACAATGAGCAGTTCTTC.

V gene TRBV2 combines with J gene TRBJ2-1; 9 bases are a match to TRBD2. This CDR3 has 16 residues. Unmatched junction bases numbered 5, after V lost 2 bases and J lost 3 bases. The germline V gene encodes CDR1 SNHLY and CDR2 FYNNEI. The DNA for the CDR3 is TGTGCCAGCAGTGAATGGGCTAGCGGGAACTACAATGAGCAGTTCTTC. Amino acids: CASSEWASGNYNEQFF.

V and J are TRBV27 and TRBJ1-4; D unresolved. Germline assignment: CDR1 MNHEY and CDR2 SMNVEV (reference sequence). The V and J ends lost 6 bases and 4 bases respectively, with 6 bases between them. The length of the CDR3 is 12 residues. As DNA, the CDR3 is TGTGCCAGCAGCCGACATAATGAAAAACTGTTTTTT. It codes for CASSRHNEKLFF.

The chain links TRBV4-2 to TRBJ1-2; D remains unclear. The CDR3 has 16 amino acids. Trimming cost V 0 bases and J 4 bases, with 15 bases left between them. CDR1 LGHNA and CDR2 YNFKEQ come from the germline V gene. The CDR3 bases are TGTGCCAGCAGCCAAGATCTGCCAGACTCCCCCTATGGCTACACCTTC. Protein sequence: CASSQDLPDSPYGYTF.

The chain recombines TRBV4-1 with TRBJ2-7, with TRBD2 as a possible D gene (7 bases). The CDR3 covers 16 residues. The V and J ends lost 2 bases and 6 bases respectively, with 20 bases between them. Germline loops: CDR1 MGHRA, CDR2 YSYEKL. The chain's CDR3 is CASSQRTLGGQGEQYF. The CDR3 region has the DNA TGCGCCAGCAGCCAACGCACACTGGGGGGGCAAGGCGAGCAGTACTTC.

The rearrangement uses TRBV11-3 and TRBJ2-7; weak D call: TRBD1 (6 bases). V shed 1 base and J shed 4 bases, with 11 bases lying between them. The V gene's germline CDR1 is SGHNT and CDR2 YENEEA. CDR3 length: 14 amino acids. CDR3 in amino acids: CASSLGPTGYEQYF. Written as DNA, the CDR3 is TGTGCCAGCAGCTTAGGCCCTACAGGGTACGAGCAGTACTTC.

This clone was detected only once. The CDR3 region is CASSLIAAGELFF. CDR3 nucleotides: TGTGCCAGCAGCTTAATAGCGGCCGGGGAGCTGTTTTTT. The chain employs TRBV11-3 and TRBJ2-2, with D possibly matching TRBD2 (6 bases). Per germline, CDR1 SGHNT and CDR2 YENEEA. The CDR3 sequence is 13 residues long. Trimming removed 2 bases from V and 6 bases from J, with 7 bases in between.

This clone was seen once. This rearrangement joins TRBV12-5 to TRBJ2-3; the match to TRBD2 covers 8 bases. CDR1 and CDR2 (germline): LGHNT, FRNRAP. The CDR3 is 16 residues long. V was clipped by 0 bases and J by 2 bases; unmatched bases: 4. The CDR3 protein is CASGLVLGLDTDTQYF. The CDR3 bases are TGTGCTAGTGGTTTGGTACTGGGACTAGACACAGATACGCAGTATTTT.

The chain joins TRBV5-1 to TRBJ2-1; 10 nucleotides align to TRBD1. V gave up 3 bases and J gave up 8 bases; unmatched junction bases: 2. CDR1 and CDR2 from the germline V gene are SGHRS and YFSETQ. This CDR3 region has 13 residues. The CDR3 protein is CASSSGQGDEQFF. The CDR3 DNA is TGCGCCAGCAGCTCCGGACAGGGGGATGAGCAGTTCTTC.

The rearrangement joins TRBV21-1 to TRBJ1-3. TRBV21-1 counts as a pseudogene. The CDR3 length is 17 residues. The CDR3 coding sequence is TGTGCCAGCAGCTGCTGGATGCTACAACACGCACGAAACACCATATATTTT. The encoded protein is CASSCWMLQHARNTIYF.

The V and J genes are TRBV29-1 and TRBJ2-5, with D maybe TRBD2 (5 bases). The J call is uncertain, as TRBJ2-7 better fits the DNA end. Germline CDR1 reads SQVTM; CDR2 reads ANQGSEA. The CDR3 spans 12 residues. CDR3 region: CSVVGDSYEQYF. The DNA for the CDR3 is TGCAGCGTTGTGGGAGACTCCTACGAGCAGTACTTC.

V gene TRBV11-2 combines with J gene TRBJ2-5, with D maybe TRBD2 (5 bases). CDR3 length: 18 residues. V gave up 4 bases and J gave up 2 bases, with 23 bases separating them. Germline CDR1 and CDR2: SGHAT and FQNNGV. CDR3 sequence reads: CASSSWGDNNLPQETQYF. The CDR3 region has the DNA TGTGCCAGCAGCTCCTGGGGAGATAACAATTTACCTCAAGAGACCCAGTACTTC.